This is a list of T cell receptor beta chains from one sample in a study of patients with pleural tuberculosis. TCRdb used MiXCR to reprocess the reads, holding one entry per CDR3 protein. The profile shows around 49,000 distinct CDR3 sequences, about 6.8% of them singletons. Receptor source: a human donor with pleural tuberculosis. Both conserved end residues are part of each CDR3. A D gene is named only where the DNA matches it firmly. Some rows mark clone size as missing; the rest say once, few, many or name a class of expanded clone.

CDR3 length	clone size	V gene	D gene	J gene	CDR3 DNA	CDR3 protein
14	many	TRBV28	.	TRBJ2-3	TGTGCCAGCAGTTTACCGTCTAGCACAGATACGCAGTATTTT	CASSLPSSTDTQYF
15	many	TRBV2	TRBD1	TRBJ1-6	TGTGCCAGGAGGGGTAGCGGGACAGATAATTCACCCCTCCACTTT	CARRGSGTDNSPLHF
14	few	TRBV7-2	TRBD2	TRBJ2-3	TGTGCCAGCAGACTAGCGGACAGCACAGATACGCAGTATTTT	CASRLADSTDTQYF
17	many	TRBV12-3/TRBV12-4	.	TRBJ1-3	TGTGCCAGCAGTTTTCCGGGCGACAGCTACTCTGGAAACACCATATATTTT	CASSFPGDSYSGNTIYF
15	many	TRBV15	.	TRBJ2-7	TGTGCCACCAGCAGAGAGCAGGGGATCGTCTACGAGCAGTACTTC	CATSREQGIVYEQYF
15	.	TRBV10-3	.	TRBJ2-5	TGTGCCATCAGTGAGTCGGTGGGGTCTGGAGAGACCCAGTACTTC	CAISESVGSGETQYF
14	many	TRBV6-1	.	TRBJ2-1	TGTGCCAGCAGTAGGTTGGGGGCTGCGAATGAGCAGTTCTTC	CASSRLGAANEQFF
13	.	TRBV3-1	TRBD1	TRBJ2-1	TGTGCCCCAGGGGGACAGCGCTACAATGAGCAGTTCTTC	CAPGGQRYNEQFF
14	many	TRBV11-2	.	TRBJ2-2	TGTGCCAGCAGCTCTTCTCTGGGGACCGGGGAGCTGTTTTTT	CASSSSLGTGELFF
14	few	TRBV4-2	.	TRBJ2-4	TGTGCCAGCAGACCCGGGACATCCAAAAACATTCAGTACTTC	CASRPGTSKNIQYF
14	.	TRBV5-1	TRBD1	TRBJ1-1	TGCGCCAGCAGCTTGACAGGGGCGAACACTGAAGCTTTCTTT	CASSLTGANTEAFF
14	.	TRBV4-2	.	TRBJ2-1	TGTGCCAGCAGCCAAGAGACGTCGGCTGGTGAGCAGTTCTTC	CASSQETSAGEQFF
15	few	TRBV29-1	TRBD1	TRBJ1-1	TGCAGCGTTGAGCCGGGACAGGGGGCGAACACTGAAGCTTTCTTT	CSVEPGQGANTEAFF
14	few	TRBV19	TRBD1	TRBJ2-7	TGTGCCAGTAATATAGACGGGACAGCATACGAGCAGTACTTC	CASNIDGTAYEQYF
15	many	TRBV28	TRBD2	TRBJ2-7	TGTGCCAGCAGTCTCGGGACTAGCGAGAACTACGAGCAGTACTTC	CASSLGTSENYEQYF
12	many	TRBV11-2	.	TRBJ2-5	TGTGCCAGCAGCATGGGACACGAGACCCAGTACTTC	CASSMGHETQYF
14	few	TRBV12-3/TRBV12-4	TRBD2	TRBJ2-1	TGTGCCAGCACCCCGGGAGGTCGACACAATGAGCAGTTCTTC	CASTPGGRHNEQFF
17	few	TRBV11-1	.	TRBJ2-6	TGTGCCAGCAGCTTAGGTTCCGGGCGTACTGGGGCCAACGTCCTGACTTTC	CASSLGSGRTGANVLTF
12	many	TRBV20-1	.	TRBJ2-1	TGCAGTGCTCCACAGAGGGGGATTGAGCAGTTCTTC	CSAPQRGIEQFF
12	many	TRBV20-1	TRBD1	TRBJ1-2	TGCAGTGCTCGCCGGGACAGGGGTGGCTACACCTTC	CSARRDRGGYTF
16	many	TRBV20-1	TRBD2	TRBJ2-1	TGCAGTGCTAGGGTGGGTAGCGGGAGGGCCCCCCATGAGCAGTTCTTC	CSARVGSGRAPHEQFF
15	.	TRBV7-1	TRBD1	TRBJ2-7	TGTGCCAGCAGCTCAGGGACAGGCTTCTCCTACGAGCAGTACTTC	CASSSGTGFSYEQYF
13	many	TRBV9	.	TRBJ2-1	TGTGCCAGCAGCCAACCCTCTGGACGGGAGCAGTTCTTC	CASSQPSGREQFF
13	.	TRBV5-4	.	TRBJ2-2	TGTGCCAGCAGCTTTCAGGGAGCCGGGGAGCTGTTTTTT	CASSFQGAGELFF
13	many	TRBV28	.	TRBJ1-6	TGTGCCAGCAGAAAGAAGGATAATTCACCCCTCCACTTT	CASRKKDNSPLHF
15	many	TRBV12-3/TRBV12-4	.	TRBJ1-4	TGTGCCAGCAGTTTAGGGATGTGGGGTAATGAAAAACTGTTTTTT	CASSLGMWGNEKLFF
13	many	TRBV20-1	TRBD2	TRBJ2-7	TGCAGTGCCCTAGCGGGAACCTCCTACGAGCAGTACTTC	CSALAGTSYEQYF
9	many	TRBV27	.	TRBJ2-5	TGTGCCAGTCGAGAGACCCAGTACTTC	CASRETQYF